These 18 T cell receptor beta chains originate from one sample sequenced in a study of T cell changes during pregnancy in multiple sclerosis. Some clones are missing from TCRdb's copy, which holds only in-frame ones; the method was immunoSEQ multiplex PCR. The sample carries about 40,000 clones, 80% to 90% recorded once. This specimen consisted of CD4+ T cells from peripheral blood mononuclear cells, obtained after pregnancy. These TCRs come from a female donor with multiple sclerosis, enrolled in a pregnancy study.

The chain recombines TRBV11-2 with TRBJ2-3, with 7 bases aligning to TRBD2. The CDR3 loop spans 15 amino acids. Looked up from germline, CDR1 is SGHAT and CDR2 is FQNNGV. The J segment lost 1 base and the V segment lost 3 bases, leaving 4 bases of the junction unmatched. In DNA form, the CDR3 reads TGTGCCAGCAGCTTGAGGGACTACGGCACAGATACGCAGTATTTT. Translated: CASSLRDYGTDTQYF.

V and J are TRBV28 and TRBJ1-1; weak D call: TRBD1 (5 bases). The ends were cut back, 8 bases at V and 4 bases at J, with 14 bases in the middle. This CDR3 region has 13 residues. Germline CDR1 is MDHEN and CDR2 is SYDVKM. CDR3 residues: CASVKGWPTEAFF. CDR3 in DNA: TGTGCCAGCGTCAAGGGGTGGCCCACTGAAGCTTTCTTT.

CDR3 nucleotide sequence: TGTGCCTGGAGGTGGGGGGGCATGAACACTGAAGCTTTCTTT. This encodes CAWRWGGMNTEAFF. The V call is TRBV30, the J call TRBJ1-1; a weak D match, TRBD1 (6 bases). Germline-derived CDR1 and CDR2 are GTSNPN and SVGIG (reference sequence). This CDR3 has 14 amino acids. Trimming removed 3 bases from V and 0 bases from J, with 11 bases in between.

This clone was detected once. This rearrangement joins TRBV30 to TRBJ1-3; D not resolved. Germline V gives CDR1 GTSNPN, CDR2 SVGIG (reference sequence). The CDR3 has 13 amino acids. The V gene lost 5 bases and the J gene lost 1 base, with 9 bases spanning the gap. Written as DNA, the CDR3 is TGTGCCTGGGAGACTATTTCTGGAAACACCATATATTTT. Residues: CAWETISGNTIYF.

This CDR3 reads CASSVGGTYEQYF. Written as DNA, the CDR3 is TGTGCCAGCAGCGTAGGCGGTACCTACGAGCAGTACTTC. The rearrangement uses TRBV9 and TRBJ2-7; D unresolved. This CDR3 has 13 amino acids. Germline-derived CDR1 and CDR2 are SGDLS and YYNGEE. The V end was cut by 0 bases, the J end by 2 bases, with 6 bases between. The whole variable domain, remainder taken from reference TRBV9 and TRBJ2-7, is DSGVTQTPKHLITATGQRVTLRCSPRSGDLSVYWYQQSLDQGLQFLIQYYNGEERAKGNILERFSAQQFPDLHSELNLSSLELGDSALYFCASSVGGTYEQYFGPGTRLTVT.

The chain carries TRBV6-1 and TRBJ2-7, with 10 bases that match TRBD1. Losses at the gene ends were 3 bases for V and 3 bases for J; bases not matched to a gene: 5. CDR1 is MNHNS, CDR2 SASEGT, per germline. The CDR3 is made up of 15 amino acids. The chain's CDR3 is CASSDVGTGVYEQYF. In DNA, the CDR3 is TGTGCCAGCAGTGATGTCGGGACAGGGGTCTACGAGCAGTACTTC.

The chain recombines TRBV5-1 with TRBJ2-7; 7 nucleotides match TRBD1. The germline V gene has CDR1 SGHRS and CDR2 YFSETQ. After removal of 4 bases from V and 2 bases from J, the junction contained 9 bases not matched to a gene. CDR3 size: 15 residues. CDR3 in amino acids: CASSLGAGGTYEQYF. CDR3 sequence (DNA): TGCGCCAGCAGCCTGGGAGCAGGGGGTACCTACGAGCAGTACTTC.

The rearrangement joins TRBV2 to TRBJ1-2, with D unresolved. CDR1 is SNHLY and CDR2 is FYNNEI in the germline V gene. The CDR3 length is 11 residues. Trimming cost V 0 bases and J 7 bases, with 3 bases left between them. The chain's CDR3 is CASSEALGYTF. The CDR3 DNA reads TGTGCCAGCAGTGAAGCCCTTGGCTACACCTTC.

This chain uses TRBV7-2 with TRBJ2-5; 13 bases fit TRBD2. V shed 5 bases and J 3 bases; nucleotides not matched to a gene: 3. This CDR3 is 15 amino acids long. Per the germline V gene, CDR1 is SGHTA and CDR2 is FQGNSA. CDR3 protein: CASSTGLAGEETQYF. The CDR3 nucleotides are TGTGCCAGCAGCACCGGACTAGCGGGAGAAGAGACCCAGTACTTC.

This clone was seen only once. The V and J genes are TRBV7-9 and TRBJ2-7; D ambiguous. The V gene lost 2 bases and the J gene lost 2 bases, with 10 bases spanning the gap. Germline assignment: CDR1 SEHNR and CDR2 FQNEAQ (reference sequence). The CDR3 contains 14 residues. CDR3 DNA sequence: TGTGCCAGCAGCTTAAGTGGGCAGCCCTACGAGCAGTACTTC. This encodes CASSLSGQPYEQYF. The whole variable domain, remainder taken from reference TRBV7-9 and TRBJ2-7, is DTGVSQNPRHKITKRGQNVTFRCDPISEHNRLYWYRQTLGQGPEFLTYFQNEAQLEKSRLLSDRFSAERPKGSFSTLEIQRTEQGDSAMYLCASSLSGQPYEQYFGPGTRLTVT.

The chain couples TRBV10-3 to TRBJ2-7, with D tentatively TRBD1 (6 bases). V was trimmed by 10 bases and J by 3 bases, leaving 25 bases between them. This CDR3 contains 16 residues. Germline V gives CDR1 ENHRY, CDR2 SYGVKD. The CDR3 nucleotides read TGTGCCAGTCGCAACAGGGATACCTTCGGAAACTACGAGCAGTACTTC. This sequence encodes CASRNRDTFGNYEQYF.

The chain employs TRBV7-2 and TRBJ2-5, with 11 bases aligning to TRBD1. In germline, CDR1 is SGHTA, CDR2 FQGNSA. This CDR3 is built from 15 residues. The junction had 4 bases not matched to a gene; V was cut back by 5 bases and J by 2 bases. CDR3 protein: CASSLGTGGQETQYF. The CDR3 nucleotides read TGTGCCAGCAGCCTCGGGACAGGGGGACAAGAGACCCAGTACTTC.

This chain links TRBV20-1 with TRBJ2-7; no definite D call. The CDR3 spans 11 residues. Looked up from germline, CDR1 is DFQATT and CDR2 is SNEGSKA (reference sequence). Trimming pared 1 base from V and 6 bases from J, leaving 7 bases between. This CDR3 is CSARGHGEQYF. The CDR3 nucleotides are TGCAGTGCTAGAGGTCACGGCGAGCAGTACTTC.

For the CDR3, the DNA is TGTGCCAGCAGCCCGGGACTATTCTACGAGCAGTACTTC. Translation gives CASSPGLFYEQYF. The V and J genes are TRBV7-2 and TRBJ2-7; 7 bases line up with TRBD2. Per the germline V gene, CDR1 is SGHTA and CDR2 is FQGNSA. The CDR3 totals 13 residues. After removal of 5 bases from V and 3 bases from J, the junction contained 4 bases not matched to a gene. The whole variable domain, filled in from reference TRBV7-2 and TRBJ2-7, reads GAGVSQSPSNKVTEKGKDVELRCDPISGHTALYWYRQSLGQGLEFLIYFQGNSAPDKSGLPSDRFSAERTGGSVSTLTIQRTQQEDSAVYLCASSPGLFYEQYFGPGTRLTVT.

The chain links TRBV28 to TRBJ2-7; 7 bases are a match to TRBD2. The CDR3 covers 14 residues. With 2 bases clipped from V and 3 bases from J, the junction kept 4 bases outside the gene matches. Germline V gives CDR1 MDHEN, CDR2 SYDVKM. The CDR3 here is CASSLAGVSYEQYF. CDR3 sequence (DNA): TGTGCCAGCAGTTTAGCGGGAGTTAGCTACGAGCAGTACTTC.

The rearrangement links TRBV11-3 to TRBJ2-1, with a tentative D call TRBD2 (5 bases). V lost 1 base and J lost 6, with 13 bases in between. From germline, CDR1 is SGHNT and CDR2 YENEEA. The CDR3 is 15 residues long. The CDR3 protein is CASSLGFSGLNEQFF. In DNA form, the CDR3 reads TGTGCCAGCAGCTTAGGTTTTAGTGGACTCAATGAGCAGTTCTTC. Using reference TRBV11-3 and TRBJ2-1 for the parts outside the CDR3, the full variable domain is EAGVVQSPRYKIIEKKQPVAFWCNPISGHNTLYWYLQNLGQGPELLIRYENEEAVDDSQLPKDRFSAERLKGVDSTLKIQPAELGDSAVYLCASSLGFSGLNEQFFGPGTRLTVL.

The chain carries TRBV19 and TRBJ1-5; D not certain. CDR3 length equals 13 residues. V dropped 3 bases and J dropped 7 bases, with 10 bases sitting between them. The germline CDR1 and CDR2 sequences are LNHDA and SQIVND (reference sequence). DNA of the CDR3: TGTGCCAGTAGTATCGGGGTGGCGCAGCCCCAGCATTTT. This codes for CASSIGVAQPQHF.

The chain has TRBV5-1 and TRBJ2-5; 7 bases map to TRBD1. This CDR3 comprises 14 residues. The V segment lost 4 bases and the J segment 1 base; nucleotides outside the gene matches: 4. CDR1 and CDR2 (germline): SGHRS, YFSETQ. The CDR3 sequence: CASSGQGVQETQYF. The CDR3 DNA sequence: TGCGCCAGCAGCGGGCAGGGGGTCCAAGAGACCCAGTACTTC.